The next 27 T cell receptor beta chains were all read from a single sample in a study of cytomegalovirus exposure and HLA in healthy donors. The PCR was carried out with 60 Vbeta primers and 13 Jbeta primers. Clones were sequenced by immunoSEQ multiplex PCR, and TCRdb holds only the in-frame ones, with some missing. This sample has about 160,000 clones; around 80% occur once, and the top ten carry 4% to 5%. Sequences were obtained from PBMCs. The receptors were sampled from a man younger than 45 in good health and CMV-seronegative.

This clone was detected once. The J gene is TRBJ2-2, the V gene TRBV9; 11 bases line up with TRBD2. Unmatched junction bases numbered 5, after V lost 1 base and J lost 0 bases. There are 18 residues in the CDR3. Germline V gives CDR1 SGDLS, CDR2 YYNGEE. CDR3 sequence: CASSVLAGGQANTGELFF. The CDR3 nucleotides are TGTGCCAGCAGCGTACTAGCGGGGGGTCAAGCGAACACCGGGGAGCTGTTTTTT. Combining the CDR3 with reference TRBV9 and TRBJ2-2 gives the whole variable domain DSGVTQTPKHLITATGQRVTLRCSPRSGDLSVYWYQQSLDQGLQFLIQYYNGEERAKGNILERFSAQQFPDLHSELNLSSLELGDSALYFCASSVLAGGQANTGELFFGEGSRLTVL.

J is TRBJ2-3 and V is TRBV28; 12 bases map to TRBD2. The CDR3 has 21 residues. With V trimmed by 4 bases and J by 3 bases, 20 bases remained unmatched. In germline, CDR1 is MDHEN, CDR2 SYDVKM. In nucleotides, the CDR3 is TGTGCCAGCAGTTCCCTTTTCGCTAGCGGGAGGGCCGATCGACTTACAGATACGCAGTATTTT. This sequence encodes CASSSLFASGRADRLTDTQYF.

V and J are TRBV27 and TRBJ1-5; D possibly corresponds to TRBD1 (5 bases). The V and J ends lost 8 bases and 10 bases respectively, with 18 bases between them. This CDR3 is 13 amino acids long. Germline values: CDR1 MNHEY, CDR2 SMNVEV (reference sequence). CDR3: CASGPGSVSPQHF. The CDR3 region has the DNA TGTGCCAGCGGTCCAGGGTCCGTGAGTCCCCAGCATTTT.

The CDR3 sequence is CASSYRRAGEQYF. In DNA form, the CDR3 reads TGTGCCAGCAGTTACAGGAGAGCGGGGGAGCAGTACTTC. This chain uses TRBV28 with TRBJ2-7, with 7 bases matching TRBD2. Germline V CDR1 and CDR2: MDHEN, SYDVKM. After removal of 4 bases from V and 7 bases from J, the junction contained 7 bases not matched to a gene. The CDR3 loop spans 13 amino acids.

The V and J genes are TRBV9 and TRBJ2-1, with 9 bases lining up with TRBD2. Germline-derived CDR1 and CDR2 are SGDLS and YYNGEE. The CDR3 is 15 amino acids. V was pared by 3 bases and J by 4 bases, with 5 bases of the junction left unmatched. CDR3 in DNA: TGTGCCAGCAGCGGCGGGGGGGCCGTTTACAATGAGCAGTTCTTC. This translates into CASSGGGAVYNEQFF.

CDR3 in DNA: TGTGCCAGCAGCCCGGGGGGCCGGGAGGAGTTCTTC. Translated, it gives CASSPGGREEFF. The genes are TRBV7-9 and TRBJ2-1; possible D gene TRBD2, 7 bases. This CDR3 comprises 12 residues. Trimming stripped 5 bases from V and 14 bases from J, with 16 bases between. In germline, CDR1 is SEHNR, CDR2 FQNEAQ (reference sequence).

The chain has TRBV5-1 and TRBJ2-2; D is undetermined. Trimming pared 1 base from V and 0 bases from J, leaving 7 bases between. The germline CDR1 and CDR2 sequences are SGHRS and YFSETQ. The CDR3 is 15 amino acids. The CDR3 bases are TGCGCCAGCAGCTTGACGAGTGCGAACACCGGGGAGCTGTTTTTT. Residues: CASSLTSANTGELFF.

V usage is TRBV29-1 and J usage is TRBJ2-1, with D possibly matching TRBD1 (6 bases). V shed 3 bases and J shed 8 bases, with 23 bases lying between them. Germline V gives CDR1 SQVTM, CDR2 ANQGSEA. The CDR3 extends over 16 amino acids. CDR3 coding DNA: TGCAGCGTTGACCCTATGGACAGCTCGAGGACCGATGAGCAGTTCTTC. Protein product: CSVDPMDSSRTDEQFF.

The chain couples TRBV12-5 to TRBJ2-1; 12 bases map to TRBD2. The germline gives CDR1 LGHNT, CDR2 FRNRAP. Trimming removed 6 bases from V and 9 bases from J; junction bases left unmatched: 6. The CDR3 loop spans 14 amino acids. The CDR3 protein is CASGGSSGRGEQFF. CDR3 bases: TGTGCTAGTGGAGGATCTAGCGGGAGGGGTGAGCAGTTCTTC. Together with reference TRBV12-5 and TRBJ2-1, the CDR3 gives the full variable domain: DARVTQTPRHKVTEMGQEVTMRCQPILGHNTVFWYRQTMMQGLELLAYFRNRAPLDDSGMPKDRFSAEMPDATLATLKIQPSEPRDSAVYFCASGGSSGRGEQFFGPGTRLTVL.

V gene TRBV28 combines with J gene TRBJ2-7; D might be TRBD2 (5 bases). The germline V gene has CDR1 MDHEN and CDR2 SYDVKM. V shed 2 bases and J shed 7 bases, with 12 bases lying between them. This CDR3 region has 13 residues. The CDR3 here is CASSLPTRLEQYF. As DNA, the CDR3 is TGTGCCAGCAGTTTACCTACTAGATTGGAGCAGTACTTC.

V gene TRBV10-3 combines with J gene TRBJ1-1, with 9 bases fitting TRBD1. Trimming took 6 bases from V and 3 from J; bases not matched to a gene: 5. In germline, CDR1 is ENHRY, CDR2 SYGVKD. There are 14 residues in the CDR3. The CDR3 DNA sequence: TGTGCCATCAGGAGGACAGGGGTAGACACTGAAGCTTTCTTT. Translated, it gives CAIRRTGVDTEAFF.

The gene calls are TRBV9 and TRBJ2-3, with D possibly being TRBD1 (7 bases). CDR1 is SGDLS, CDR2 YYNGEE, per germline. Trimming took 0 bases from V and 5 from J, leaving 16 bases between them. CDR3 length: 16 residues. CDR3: CASSVAAEGAGDTQYF. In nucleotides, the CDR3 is TGTGCCAGCAGCGTAGCGGCGGAGGGGGCTGGAGATACGCAGTATTTT. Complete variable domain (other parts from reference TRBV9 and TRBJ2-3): DSGVTQTPKHLITATGQRVTLRCSPRSGDLSVYWYQQSLDQGLQFLIQYYNGEERAKGNILERFSAQQFPDLHSELNLSSLELGDSALYFCASSVAAEGAGDTQYFGPGTRLTVL.

In DNA, the CDR3 is TGTGCCAGCAGTGAACGCGGGGGTCAGATTGAAAAACTGTTTTTT. Amino acids: CASSERGGQIEKLFF. The rearrangement uses TRBV6-1 and TRBJ1-4, with a possible D match to TRBD1 (5 bases). Germline loops: CDR1 MNHNS, CDR2 SASEGT. The CDR3 is 15 amino acids. Between the trimmed V and J ends, which lost 2 bases and 7 bases, there was a span of 14 bases.

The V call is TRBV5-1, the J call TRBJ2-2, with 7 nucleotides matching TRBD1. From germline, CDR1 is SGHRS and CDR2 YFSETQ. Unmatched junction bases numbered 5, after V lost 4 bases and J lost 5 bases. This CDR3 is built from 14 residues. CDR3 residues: CASSGSQGTGELFF. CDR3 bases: TGCGCCAGCAGCGGGTCACAGGGGACCGGGGAGCTGTTTTTT. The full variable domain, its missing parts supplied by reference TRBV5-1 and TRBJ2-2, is KAGVTQTPRYLIKTRGQQVTLSCSPISGHRSVSWYQQTPGQGLQFLFEYFSETQRNKGNFPGRFSGRQFSNSRSEMNVSTLELGDSALYLCASSGSQGTGELFFGEGSRLTVL.

The CDR3 reads CASSLVAGGIYEQYF. Written as DNA, the CDR3 is TGTGCCAGCAGCTTGGTTGCGGGAGGAATCTACGAGCAGTACTTC. The chain is built from TRBV5-6 and TRBJ2-7; TRBD2 matches at 8 bases. This CDR3 has 15 residues. Germline V lookup: CDR1 SGHDT, CDR2 YYEEEE. The J segment lost 3 bases and the V segment lost 0 bases, leaving 5 bases of the junction unmatched.

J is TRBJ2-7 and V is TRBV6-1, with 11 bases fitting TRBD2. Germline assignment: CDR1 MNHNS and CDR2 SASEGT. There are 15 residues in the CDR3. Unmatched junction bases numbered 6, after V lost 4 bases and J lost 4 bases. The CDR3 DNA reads TGTGCCAGCAGTGCAGGGACTAGCGGAAAGTACGAGCAGTACTTC. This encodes CASSAGTSGKYEQYF.

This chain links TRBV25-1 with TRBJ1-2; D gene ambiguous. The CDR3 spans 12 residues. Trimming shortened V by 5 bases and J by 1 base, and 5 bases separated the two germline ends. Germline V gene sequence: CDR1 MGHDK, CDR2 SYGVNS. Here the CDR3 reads CASSTVNYGYTF. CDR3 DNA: TGTGCCAGCAGTACAGTTAACTATGGCTACACCTTC.

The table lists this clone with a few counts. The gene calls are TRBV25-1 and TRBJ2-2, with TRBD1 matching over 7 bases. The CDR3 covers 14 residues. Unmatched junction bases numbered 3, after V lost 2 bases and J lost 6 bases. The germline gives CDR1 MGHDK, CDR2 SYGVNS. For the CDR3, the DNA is TGTGCCAGCAGTGAAGTCGACAGGGCCGGGGAGCTGTTTTTT. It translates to CASSEVDRAGELFF.

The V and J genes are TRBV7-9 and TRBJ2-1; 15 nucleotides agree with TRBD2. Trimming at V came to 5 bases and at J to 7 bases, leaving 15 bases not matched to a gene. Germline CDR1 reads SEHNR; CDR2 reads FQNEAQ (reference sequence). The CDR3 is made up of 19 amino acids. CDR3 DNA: TGTGCCAGCAGCCCCCCAGTGGGGACTAGCGGGGGGCGTAGGAATGAGCAGTTCTTC. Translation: CASSPPVGTSGGRRNEQFF. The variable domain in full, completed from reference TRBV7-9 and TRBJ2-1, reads DTGVSQNPRHKITKRGQNVTFRCDPISEHNRLYWYRQTLGQGPEFLTYFQNEAQLEKSRLLSDRFSAERPKGSFSTLEIQRTEQGDSAMYLCASSPPVGTSGGRRNEQFFGPGTRLTVL.

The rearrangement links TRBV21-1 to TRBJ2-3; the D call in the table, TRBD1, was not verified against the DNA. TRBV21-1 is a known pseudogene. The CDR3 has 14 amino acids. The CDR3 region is CASSKGLVADTQYF. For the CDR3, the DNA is TGTGCCAGCAGCAAGGGGCTAGTGGCCGATACGCAGTATTTT.

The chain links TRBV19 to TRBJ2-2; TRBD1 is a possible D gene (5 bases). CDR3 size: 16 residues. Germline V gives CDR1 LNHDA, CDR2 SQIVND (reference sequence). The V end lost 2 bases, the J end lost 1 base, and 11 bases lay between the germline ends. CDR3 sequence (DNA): TGTGCCAGTAGTATATGGACACCCTTGAACACCGGGGAGCTGTTTTTT. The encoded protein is CASSIWTPLNTGELFF.

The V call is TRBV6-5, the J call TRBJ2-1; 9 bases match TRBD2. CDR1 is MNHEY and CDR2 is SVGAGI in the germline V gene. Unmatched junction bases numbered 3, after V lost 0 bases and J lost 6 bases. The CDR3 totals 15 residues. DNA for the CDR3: TGTGCCAGCAGTTACTCGGGACTAGCTCTCAATGAGCAGTTCTTC. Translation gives CASSYSGLALNEQFF.

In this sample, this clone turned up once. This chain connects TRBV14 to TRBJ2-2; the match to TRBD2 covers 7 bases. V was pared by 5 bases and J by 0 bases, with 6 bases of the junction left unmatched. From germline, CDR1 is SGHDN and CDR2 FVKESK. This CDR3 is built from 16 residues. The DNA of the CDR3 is TGTGCCAGCAGCTACAGACTAGCCTCGAACACCGGGGAGCTGTTTTTT. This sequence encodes CASSYRLASNTGELFF.

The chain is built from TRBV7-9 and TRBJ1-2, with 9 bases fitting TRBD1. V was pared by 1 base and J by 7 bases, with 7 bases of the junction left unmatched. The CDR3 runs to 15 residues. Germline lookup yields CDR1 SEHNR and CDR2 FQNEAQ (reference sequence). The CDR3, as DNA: TGTGCCAGCAGCTTAGACGGGACAGGGACGGGTGGCTACACCTTC. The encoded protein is CASSLDGTGTGGYTF.

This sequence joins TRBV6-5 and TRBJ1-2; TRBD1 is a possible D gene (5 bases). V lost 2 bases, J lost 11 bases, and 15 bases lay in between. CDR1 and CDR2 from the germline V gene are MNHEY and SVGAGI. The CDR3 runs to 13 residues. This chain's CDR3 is CASSYGTGMAYTF. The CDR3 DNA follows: TGTGCCAGCAGTTACGGCACAGGCATGGCTTACACCTTC.

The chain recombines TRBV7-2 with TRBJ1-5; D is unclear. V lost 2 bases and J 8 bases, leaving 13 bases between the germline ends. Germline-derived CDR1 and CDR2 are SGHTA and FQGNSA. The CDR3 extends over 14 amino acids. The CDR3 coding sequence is TGTGCCAGCAGCTTATATCTGAACGGTGAGCCCCAGCATTTT. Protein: CASSLYLNGEPQHF.

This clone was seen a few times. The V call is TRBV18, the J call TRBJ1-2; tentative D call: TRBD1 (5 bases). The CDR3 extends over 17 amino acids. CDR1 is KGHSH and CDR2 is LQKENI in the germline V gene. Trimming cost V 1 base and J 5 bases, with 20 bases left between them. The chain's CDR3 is CASSPQWVGAPPYGYTF. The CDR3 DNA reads TGTGCCAGCTCACCACAGTGGGTAGGGGCCCCTCCTTATGGCTACACCTTC.